These 14 T cell receptor beta chains share one sample of origin, sequenced in a study of blood T cell repertoires in COVID-19. The method was immunoSEQ multiplex PCR; TCRdb's version includes in-frame clones alone and lacks a portion of them. The sample holds about 140,000 clones, roughly 88% seen once. Specimen: peripheral blood. The receptors come from a woman aged 55-70 years with acute or convalescent COVID-19.

The genes are TRBV7-2 and TRBJ2-1, with 12 positions matching TRBD2. Trimming at V came to 3 bases and at J to 0 bases, leaving 3 bases not matched to a gene. CDR1 and CDR2 (germline): SGHTA, FQGNSA. There are 17 residues in the CDR3. CDR3 loop: CASSLPTSGSSYNEQFF. CDR3 in DNA: TGTGCCAGCAGCTTGCCGACTAGCGGGAGCTCCTACAATGAGCAGTTCTTC.

The chain combines TRBV7-3 with TRBJ2-1; 8 nucleotides agree with TRBD2. V lost 2 bases to trimming and J lost 6 bases; unmatched junction nucleotides: 12. Germline CDR1 and CDR2: SGHTA and FQGTGA. This CDR3 has 17 residues. The chain's CDR3 is CASSLGGTAGGFNEQFF. The CDR3, as DNA: TGTGCCAGCAGCTTAGGTGGAACCGCGGGGGGCTTCAATGAGCAGTTCTTC.

This clone was seen just once. The chain joins TRBV6-5 to TRBJ2-5; no clear D. The CDR3 is 12 amino acids. V was pared by 7 bases and J by 5 bases, with 11 bases between. Germline assignment: CDR1 MNHEY and CDR2 SVGAGI. The CDR3 nucleotides read TGTGCCAGCACGTTTCCCGCGGAGACCCAGTACTTC. The encoded protein is CASTFPAETQYF.

The chain is built from TRBV7-2 and TRBJ2-1; 11 bases map to TRBD2. Trimming took 4 bases from V and 8 from J; bases not matched to a gene: 4. Per germline, CDR1 SGHTA and CDR2 FQGNSA. The CDR3 extends over 14 amino acids. The DNA of the CDR3 is TGTGCCAGCAGCTACGTGACTAGCGGGGATGAGCAGTTCTTC. This translates into CASSYVTSGDEQFF.

This clone has only a few counts. This chain links TRBV19 with TRBJ1-5; 7 nucleotides match TRBD1. CDR3 size: 15 residues. Germline lookup yields CDR1 LNHDA and CDR2 SQIVND (reference sequence). J gave up 5 bases and V 5 bases, and 9 bases lay outside the gene matches. The CDR3 loop is CASSGKGTVHQPQHF. CDR3 DNA: TGTGCCAGTAGTGGAAAAGGGACAGTCCATCAGCCCCAGCATTTT.

In nucleotides, the CDR3 is TGTGCCAGCAGTCGCATTGGGCAGGCCTACTCTGGAAACACCATATATTTT. It specifies CASSRIGQAYSGNTIYF. The V call is TRBV27, the J call TRBJ1-3, with D hard to call. Per germline, CDR1 MNHEY and CDR2 SMNVEV (reference sequence). CDR3 length equals 17 residues. V lost 5 bases and J lost 0, with 17 bases in between.

The rearrangement joins TRBV16 to TRBJ1-3; no firm D call. Per germline, CDR1 KGHSY and CDR2 FQNENV. Trimming stripped 0 bases from V and 8 bases from J, with 14 bases between. This CDR3 is 15 amino acids long. The CDR3 spells CASSQSLGTSDTIYF. As DNA, the CDR3 is TGTGCCAGCAGCCAATCACTGGGAACTAGTGACACCATATATTTT.

This CDR3 reads CASSLSGQGHQPQHF. The CDR3 DNA reads as TGTGCCAGCAGTTTATCGGGACAGGGCCATCAGCCCCAGCATTTT. The chain uses TRBV28 and TRBJ1-5; 9 bases fit TRBD1. Trimming took 1 base from V and 5 from J; bases not matched to a gene: 3. The CDR3 length is 15 residues. Germline CDR1 reads MDHEN; CDR2 reads SYDVKM.

The chain's CDR3 is CASSSQGLERAQYF. The CDR3 nucleotides are TGCGCCAGCAGCTCACAGGGGTTAGAGAGGGCCCAGTACTTC. The chain has TRBV5-1 and TRBJ2-5; 7 bases match TRBD1. Germline V gene lookup returns CDR1 SGHRS and CDR2 YFSETQ. The V gene end was trimmed by 3 bases and the J gene end by 9 bases; junction bases not matched to a gene: 11. This CDR3 contains 14 residues.

This chain joins TRBV21-1 and TRBJ1-1; the table calls TRBD1, which could not be checked here. TRBV21-1 counts as a pseudogene. CDR3 length: 15 residues. CDR3 in amino acids: CATHRTGELGTEAFF. DNA of the CDR3: TGTGCCACTCATCGGACAGGAGAGCTTGGGACTGAAGCTTTCTTT.

The chain is built from TRBV3-1 (or the pseudogene TRBV3-2) and TRBJ1-2; 7 nucleotides match TRBD1. Trimming took 4 bases from V and 0 from J; bases not matched to a gene: 5. There are 15 residues in the CDR3. From germline, CDR1 is LGHDT and CDR2 YNNKEL (reference sequence). The CDR3 protein is CASSLGQRANYGYTF. The CDR3 region has the DNA TGTGCCAGCAGCCTGGGACAGAGAGCTAACTATGGCTACACCTTC.

The chain carries TRBV5-6 and TRBJ1-5, with TRBD1 matching 7 bases. Germline V CDR1 and CDR2: SGHDT, YYEEEE. This CDR3 spans 17 amino acids. V gave up 3 bases and J gave up 5 bases; unmatched junction bases: 14. The CDR3 nucleotides read TGTGCCAGCAGCTCGTACCTTTACGGGACAGTTTATCAGCCCCAGCATTTT. It encodes CASSSYLYGTVYQPQHF.

The rearrangement joins TRBV6-5 to TRBJ1-2, with 9 bases matching TRBD1. CDR3 length equals 15 residues. The V segment lost 6 bases and the J segment 5 bases; nucleotides outside the gene matches: 10. Germline CDR1 is MNHEY and CDR2 is SVGAGI. CDR3 protein: CASRPPTGGGYGYTF. CDR3 in DNA: TGTGCCAGCAGGCCTCCTACAGGGGGCGGGTATGGCTACACCTTC.

The chain joins TRBV7-2 to TRBJ2-7; 7 positions agree with TRBD1. V shed 5 bases and J 3 bases; nucleotides not matched to a gene: 7. Germline lookup yields CDR1 SGHTA and CDR2 FQGNSA. This CDR3 contains 14 residues. The CDR3 DNA reads as TGTGCCAGCAGCCCCGGACAGGCCCACTACGAGCAGTACTTC. Its translation: CASSPGQAHYEQYF.